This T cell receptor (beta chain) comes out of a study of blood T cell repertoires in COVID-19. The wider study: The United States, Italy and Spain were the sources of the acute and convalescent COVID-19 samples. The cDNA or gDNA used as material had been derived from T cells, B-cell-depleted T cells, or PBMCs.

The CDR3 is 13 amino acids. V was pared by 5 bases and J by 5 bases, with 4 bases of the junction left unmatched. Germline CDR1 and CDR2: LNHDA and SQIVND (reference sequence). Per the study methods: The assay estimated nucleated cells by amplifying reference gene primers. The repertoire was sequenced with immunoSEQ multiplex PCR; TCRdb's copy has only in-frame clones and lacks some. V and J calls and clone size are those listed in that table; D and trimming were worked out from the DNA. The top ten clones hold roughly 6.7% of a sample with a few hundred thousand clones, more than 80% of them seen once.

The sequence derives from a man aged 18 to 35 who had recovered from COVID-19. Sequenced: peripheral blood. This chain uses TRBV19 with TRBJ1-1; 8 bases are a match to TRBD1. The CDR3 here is CASSLRQGTEAFF. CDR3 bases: TGTGCCAGTAGTCTCCGACAGGGGACTGAAGCTTTCTTT.